This T cell receptor beta chain was observed in a study of PD-L1 blockade in urothelial cancer. Measured with immunoSEQ multiplex PCR; TCRdb has only the in-frame clones, and not every one. Of under 35,000 clones listed, roughly nine tenths are singletons. V was pared by 0 bases and J by 7 bases, with 10 bases of the junction left unmatched. Germline V CDR1 and CDR2: LGHNA, YSLEER. This CDR3 is 16 amino acids long. As for time point: peripheral blood 6 weeks after treatment start. The chain couples TRBV4-3 to TRBJ2-7; 9 positions match TRBD1. The origin of this receptor is a man older than 75 with urothelial cancer. This specimen consisted of PBMCs, obtained around atezolizumab (anti-PD-L1) treatment. As DNA, the CDR3 is TGCGCCAGCAGCCAAGATCTCGGACAGGGGCGAATAGAGCAGTACTTC. Protein sequence: CASSQDLGQGRIEQYF.